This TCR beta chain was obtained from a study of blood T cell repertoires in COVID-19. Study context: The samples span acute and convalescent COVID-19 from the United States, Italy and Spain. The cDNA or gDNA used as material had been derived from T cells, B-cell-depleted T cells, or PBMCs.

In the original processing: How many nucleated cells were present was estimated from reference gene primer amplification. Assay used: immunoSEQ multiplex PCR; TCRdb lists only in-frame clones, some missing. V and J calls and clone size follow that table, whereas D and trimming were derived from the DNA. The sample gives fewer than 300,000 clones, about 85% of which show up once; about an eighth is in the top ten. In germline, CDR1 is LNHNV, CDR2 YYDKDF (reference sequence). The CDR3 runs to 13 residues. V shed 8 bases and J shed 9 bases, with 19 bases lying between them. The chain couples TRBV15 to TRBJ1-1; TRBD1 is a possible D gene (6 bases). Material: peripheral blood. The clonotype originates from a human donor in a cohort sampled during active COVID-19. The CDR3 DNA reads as TGTGCCACCCGAGGGAATTCCGGGACACAAGCTTTCTTT. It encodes CATRGNSGTQAFF.